Each of the 16 T cell receptor beta chains below was sequenced from the same sample in a study of blood T cells in healthy people across ages. With a J-beta primer mix and a sample-barcoded 5' primer, a second PCR ran about 7 to 12 cycles. MiXCR, run by TCRdb on the 5' RACE reads, gives a single entry per CDR3 protein. Of hundreds of thousands of distinct CDR3 sequences in the sample, approximately 25% are singletons; the top ten hold 8.7%. These data were likewise used in another study, on T cells of mothers and their children.

Sequenced sample: blood. These receptors were collected from a boy younger than 18 in good health.

In this sample, this clonotype turned up once. The J gene is TRBJ2-6, the V gene TRBV4-3, with D perhaps TRBD1 (6 bases). The CDR3 has 17 amino acids. V was pared by 1 base and J by 0 bases, with 10 bases between. Per the germline V gene, CDR1 is LGHNA and CDR2 is YSLEER. The CDR3 DNA is TGCGCCAGCAGCCAAGCATTACAGGGCTCTGGGGCCAACGTCCTGACTTTC. It codes for CASSQALQGSGANVLTF.

This clonotype has more than one count but fewer than ten. The chain combines TRBV3-1 with TRBJ2-5, with 10 bases aligning to TRBD2. The J call may be mistaken, given a closer DNA end match to TRBJ2-1. Germline loops: CDR1 LGHDT, CDR2 YNNKEL (reference sequence). This CDR3 has 19 amino acids. The DNA of the CDR3 is TGTGCCAGCAGCCAAGAGTGGGCTAGCGGGAGTCCGAGAGACAATGAGCAGTTCTTC. This gives the protein CASSQEWASGSPRDNEQFF.

This clonotype was seen more than once but under ten times. The rearrangement links TRBV2 to TRBJ2-1, with 8 bases lining up with TRBD2. CDR1 and CDR2 from the germline V gene are SNHLY and FYNNEI. The CDR3 has 15 residues. The junction had 10 bases not matched to a gene; V was cut back by 7 bases and J by 5 bases. CDR3 region: CASKSRGGPHNEQFF. In nucleotides, the CDR3 is TGTGCCAGCAAGAGTCGGGGGGGACCGCACAATGAGCAGTTCTTC. Full variable domain (missing parts from reference TRBV2 and TRBJ2-1): EPEVTQTPSHQVTQMGQEVILRCVPISNHLYFYWYRQILGQKVEFLVSFYNNEISEKSEIFDDQFSVERPDGSNFTLKIRSTKLEDSAMYFCASKSRGGPHNEQFFGPGTRLTVL.

The chain recombines TRBV29-1 with TRBJ1-1; TRBD1 is a possible D gene (5 bases). The germline V gene has CDR1 SQVTM and CDR2 ANQGSEA. This CDR3 comprises 12 residues. The V end was cut by 3 bases, the J end by 4 bases, with 9 bases between. The CDR3 DNA reads as TGCAGCGTTGACGGGGCCGGCACTGAAGCTTTCTTT. It specifies CSVDGAGTEAFF.

This clonotype was picked up a small number of times. The chain links TRBV7-2 to TRBJ1-2; the D gene is possibly TRBD1 (5 bases). The V gene's germline CDR1 is SGHTA and CDR2 FQGNSA. The CDR3 totals 15 residues. Trimming took off 5 bases at V and 6 bases at J, with 19 bases between the two ends. DNA for the CDR3: TGTGCCAGCAGCCAACTGGGTGTATGGGGGAATGGCTACACCTTC. It codes for CASSQLGVWGNGYTF.

The genes are TRBV12-3 or TRBV12-4 and TRBJ2-1, with a weak D call TRBD2 (5 bases). The germline V and J ends were trimmed by 2 bases and 7 bases, with 12 bases remaining between them. The CDR3 extends over 14 amino acids. CDR3 coding DNA: TGTGCCAGCAGTTTATGGGAGACGGATAATGAGCAGTTCTTC. Translating it yields CASSLWETDNEQFF.

The chain is built from TRBV15 and TRBJ1-1; no firm D call. This CDR3 has 13 residues. The germline V and J ends were trimmed by 5 bases and 4 bases, with 11 bases remaining between them. CDR1 is LNHNV and CDR2 is YYDKDF in the germline V gene (reference sequence). The CDR3 sequence: CATSGTLGTEAFF. As DNA, the CDR3 is TGTGCCACCAGCGGCACCTTGGGCACTGAAGCTTTCTTT. Filled out from reference TRBV15 and TRBJ1-1, the complete variable domain reads DAMVIQNPRYQVTQFGKPVTLSCSQTLNHNVMYWYQQKSSQAPKLLFHYYDKDFNNEADTPDNFQSRRPNTSFCFLDIRSPGLGDTAMYLCATSGTLGTEAFFGQGTRLTVV.

This clonotype was counted a few times. This chain connects TRBV4-1 to TRBJ2-6; 7 nucleotides line up with TRBD1. V was pared by 0 bases and J by 2 bases, with 4 bases of the junction left unmatched. This CDR3 comprises 17 residues. Germline-derived CDR1 and CDR2 are MGHRA and YSYEKL. CDR3 sequence: CASSQDYQGAGANVLTF. The CDR3 DNA sequence: TGCGCCAGCAGCCAAGATTATCAGGGGGCTGGGGCCAACGTCCTGACTTTC.

The V gene is TRBV7-3, the J gene TRBJ2-7, with D possibly TRBD2 on 7 matching bases. The J call may be mistaken, given a closer DNA end match to TRBJ2-1. Germline CDR1 SGHTA, CDR2 FQGTGA. CDR3 length: 16 amino acids. DNA of the CDR3: TGTGCCAGCAGCCAGGGGTTGACTAGCATCTCCAATGAGCAGTTCTTC. It encodes CASSQGLTSISNEQFF.

The chain carries TRBV14 and TRBJ2-2, with no clear D. In germline, CDR1 is SGHDN, CDR2 FVKESK. Trimming left V 0 bases short and J 3 bases short, with 8 bases between. There are 15 residues in the CDR3. Here the CDR3 reads CASSQDRPHTGELFF. CDR3 DNA sequence: TGTGCCAGCAGCCAAGATCGACCGCACACCGGGGAGCTGTTTTTT. Full variable domain (remainder filled in from reference TRBV14 and TRBJ2-2): EAGVTQFPSHSVIEKGQTVTLRCDPISGHDNLYWYRRVMGKEIKFLLHFVKESKQDESGMPNNRFLAERTGGTYSTLKVQPAELEDSGVYFCASSQDRPHTGELFFGEGSRLTVL.

This clonotype has just a few counts. This CDR3 reads CASSPRGTGYEQYF. The CDR3 DNA reads as TGTGCCAGCAGCCCTCGAGGGACAGGGTACGAGCAGTACTTC. This sequence joins TRBV11-2 and TRBJ2-7; 9 nucleotides align to TRBD1. The junction had 6 bases not matched to a gene; V was cut back by 5 bases and J by 4 bases. The germline CDR1 and CDR2 sequences are SGHAT and FQNNGV. This CDR3 comprises 14 residues.

The gene calls are TRBV6-2 or TRBV6-3 and TRBJ1-1; 7 positions agree with TRBD1. The ends lost 2 bases at V and 0 bases at J; junction bases unmatched: 3. The length of the CDR3 is 15 residues. Germline CDR1 reads MNHEY; CDR2 reads SVGEGT. The CDR3 coding sequence is TGTGCCAGCAGTTACCGACAGGGCGTGAACACTGAAGCTTTCTTT. As protein: CASSYRQGVNTEAFF.

The chain carries TRBV29-1 and TRBJ2-5; the D gene is possibly TRBD2 (5 bases). The assigned J gene may be wrong: the sequence end matches TRBJ2-1 better. CDR3 length equals 15 residues. Per germline, CDR1 SQVTM and CDR2 ANQGSEA. The CDR3 here is CSVEFSSYVLNEQFF. The CDR3 DNA reads as TGCAGCGTTGAATTTTCTAGCTATGTCCTCAATGAGCAGTTCTTC.

This clonotype was observed a few times. The chain employs TRBV28 and TRBJ1-6, with unresolved D. Looked up from germline, CDR1 is MDHEN and CDR2 is SYDVKM. Trimming stripped 5 bases from V and 10 bases from J, with 9 bases between. CDR3 length: 12 residues. CDR3 coding DNA: TGTGCCAGCAGTCGGAGTTGGTCACCCCTCCACTTT. Its protein is CASSRSWSPLHF.

This clonotype was seen more than once but under ten times. The rearrangement joins TRBV20-1 to TRBJ2-5; D might be TRBD2 (6 bases). CDR1 and CDR2 from the germline V gene are DFQATT and SNEGSKA (reference sequence). The V and J ends lost 5 bases and 4 bases respectively, with 20 bases between them. This CDR3 spans 15 amino acids. CDR3 in amino acids: CSADFEGVGRETQYF. The CDR3 DNA is TGCAGTGCTGACTTCGAGGGAGTCGGGAGAGAGACCCAGTACTTC.

This clonotype has a handful of counts. The gene calls are TRBV20-1 and TRBJ2-1; 8 nucleotides match TRBD2. Germline V gives CDR1 DFQATT, CDR2 SNEGSKA (reference sequence). With 1 base clipped from V and 1 base from J, the junction kept 3 bases outside the gene matches. The CDR3 totals 15 residues. CDR3 DNA: TGCAGTGCTAGAGGAGGGACTAGTTCCTACAATGAGCAGTTCTTC. This gives the protein CSARGGTSSYNEQFF.